This T cell receptor beta chain was captured in a study of CD8 T cells in ankylosing spondylitis. Making use of molecular barcodes, quantitative 5'-RACE generated TCR beta libraries. TCRdb used MiXCR to reprocess the 5' RACE reads, holding one entry per CDR3 protein. The sample holds 250,000 to 350,000 distinct CDR3 sequences, around 20% seen once. This clonotype was seen a few times. Sequenced: blood, either unsorted or a sorted T cell fraction (not recorded which). The clonotype originates from a female donor with ankylosing spondylitis or in good health (not recorded which).

The CDR3 bases are TGTGCCAGCTCGTCCGGAGCGGGATGGGTATCCCGGCAAAATGAGCAGTTCTTC. Translated: CASSSGAGWVSRQNEQFF. The rearrangement uses TRBV18 and TRBJ2-1, with 7 bases matching TRBD2. Germline assignment: CDR1 KGHSH and CDR2 LQKENI. CDR3 length equals 18 residues. The J segment lost 7 bases and the V segment lost 6 bases, leaving 21 bases of the junction unmatched.